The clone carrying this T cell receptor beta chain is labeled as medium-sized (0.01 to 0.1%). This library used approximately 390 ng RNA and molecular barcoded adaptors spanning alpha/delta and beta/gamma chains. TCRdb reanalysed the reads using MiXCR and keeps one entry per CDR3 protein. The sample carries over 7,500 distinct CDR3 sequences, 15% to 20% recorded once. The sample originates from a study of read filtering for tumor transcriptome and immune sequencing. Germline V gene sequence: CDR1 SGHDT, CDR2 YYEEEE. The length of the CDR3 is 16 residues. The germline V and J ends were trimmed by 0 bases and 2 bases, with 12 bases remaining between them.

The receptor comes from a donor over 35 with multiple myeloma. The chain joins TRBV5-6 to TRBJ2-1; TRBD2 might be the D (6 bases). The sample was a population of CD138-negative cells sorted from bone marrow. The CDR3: CASSLGGVVPYNEQFF. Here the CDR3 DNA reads TGTGCCAGCAGCTTGGGGGGGGTGGTCCCCTACAATGAGCAGTTCTTC. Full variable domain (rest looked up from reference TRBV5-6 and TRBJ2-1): DAGVTQSPTHLIKTRGQQVTLRCSPKSGHDTVSWYQQALGQGPQFIFQYYEEEERQRGNFPDRFSGHQFPNYSSELNVNALLLGDSALYLCASSLGGVVPYNEQFFGPGTRLTVL.